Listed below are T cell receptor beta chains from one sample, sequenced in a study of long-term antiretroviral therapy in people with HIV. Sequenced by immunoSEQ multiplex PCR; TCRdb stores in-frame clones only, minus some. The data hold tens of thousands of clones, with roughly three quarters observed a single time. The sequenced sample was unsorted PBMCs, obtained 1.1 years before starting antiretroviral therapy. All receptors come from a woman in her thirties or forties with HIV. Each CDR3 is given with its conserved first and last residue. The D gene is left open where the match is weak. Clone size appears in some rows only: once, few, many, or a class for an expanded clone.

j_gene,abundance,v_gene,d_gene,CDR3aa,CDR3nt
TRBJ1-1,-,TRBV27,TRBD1,CASSLGQATEAFF,TGTGCCAGCAGTCTAGGACAGGCCACTGAAGCTTTCTTT
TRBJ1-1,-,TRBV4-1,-,CASSQDQFLLTEAFF,TGCGCCAGCAGCCAAGATCAATTCCTACTAACTGAAGCTTTCTTT
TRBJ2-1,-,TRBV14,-,CASSQDNGWYEQFF,TGTGCCAGCAGCCAAGATAATGGCTGGTATGAGCAGTTCTTC
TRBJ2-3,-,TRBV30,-,CAWSVGFDTDTQYF,TGTGCCTGGAGTGTAGGTTTTGATACAGATACGCAGTATTTT
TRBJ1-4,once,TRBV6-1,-,CASRGGRVGEKLFF,TGTGCCAGCAGAGGGGGGCGAGTAGGCGAAAAACTGTTTTTT
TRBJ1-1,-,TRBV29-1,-,CSVEGTLNTEAFF,TGCAGCGTGGAGGGGACATTGAACACTGAAGCTTTCTTT
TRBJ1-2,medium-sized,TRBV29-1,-,CSVETPKDYGYTF,TGCAGCGTTGAAACCCCGAAAGACTATGGCTACACCTTC
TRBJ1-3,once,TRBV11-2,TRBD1,CASSPDRVTGNTIYF,TGTGCCAGCAGCCCTGACAGGGTCACTGGAAACACCATATATTTT
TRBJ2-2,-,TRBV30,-,CAWDLEAGELFF,TGTGCCTGGGACCTAGAGGCCGGGGAGCTGTTTTTT
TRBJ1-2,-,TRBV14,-,CASSQVVEYGYTF,TGTGCCAGCAGCCAAGTGGTGGAGTATGGCTACACCTTC
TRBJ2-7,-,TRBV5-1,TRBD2,CASSWTGTSGSYEQYF,TGCGCCAGCAGCTGGACCGGGACTAGCGGCTCCTACGAGCAGTACTTC
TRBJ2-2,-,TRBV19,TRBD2,CASSIIAGGPPGELFF,TGTGCCAGTAGTATAATAGCGGGGGGGCCTCCCGGGGAGCTGTTTTTT
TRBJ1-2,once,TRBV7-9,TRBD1,CASSPSRSQGAGGYTF,TGTGCCAGCAGCCCAAGTCGCTCACAGGGGGCAGGGGGCTACACCTTC
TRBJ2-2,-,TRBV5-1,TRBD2,CASSLAGLAGGLNTGELFF,TGCGCCAGCAGCTTGGCGGGACTAGCGGGGGGATTGAACACCGGGGAGCTGTTTTTT
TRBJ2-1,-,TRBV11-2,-,CASSLRAGSYNEQFF,TGTGCCAGCAGCTTAAGGGCGGGGTCCTACAATGAGCAGTTCTTC
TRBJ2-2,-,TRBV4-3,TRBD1,CASSQERGRGYPGELFF,TGCGCCAGCAGCCAAGAAAGGGGCAGGGGGTATCCCGGGGAGCTGTTTTTT
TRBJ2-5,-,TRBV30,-,CAWTQETQYF,TGTGCCTGGACCCAAGAGACCCAGTACTTC
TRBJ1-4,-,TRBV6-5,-,CASSLYTGEKLFF,TGTGCCAGCAGTCTGTACACAGGGGAAAAACTGTTTTTT
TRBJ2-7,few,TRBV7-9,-,CASSLDYEQYF,TGTGCCAGCAGCTTAGACTACGAGCAGTACTTC
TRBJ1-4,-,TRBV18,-,CASSPPGLANEKLFF,TGTGCCAGCTCACCACCGGGACTGGCTAATGAAAAACTGTTTTTT
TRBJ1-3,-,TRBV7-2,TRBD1,CASSLDRGVSIYF,TGTGCCAGCAGCTTGGACAGGGGAGTCTCCATATATTTT
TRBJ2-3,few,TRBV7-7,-,CASSLGLARDTQYF,TGTGCCAGCAGCTTGGGGCTAGCTAGAGATACGCAGTATTTT
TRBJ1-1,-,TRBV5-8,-,CASSLVTTEAFF,TGTGCCAGCAGCTTGGTAACCACTGAAGCTTTCTTT
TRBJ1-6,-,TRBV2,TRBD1,CASSGGQGNSPLHF,TGTGCCAGCAGTGGAGGACAGGGCAATTCACCCCTCCACTTT
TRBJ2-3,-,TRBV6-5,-,CASSWNGASTDTQYF,TGTGCCAGCAGTTGGAACGGAGCTAGCACAGATACGCAGTATTTT
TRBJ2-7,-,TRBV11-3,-,CASSPSTGIKREQYF,TGTGCCAGCAGCCCAAGCACCGGGATAAAACGGGAGCAGTACTTC
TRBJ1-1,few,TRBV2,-,CASSGLAANTEAFF,TGTGCCAGCAGTGGTTTGGCAGCTAACACTGAAGCTTTCTTT
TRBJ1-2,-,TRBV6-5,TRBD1,CASRADREANYGYTF,TGTGCCAGCAGGGCCGACAGGGAAGCTAACTATGGCTACACCTTC
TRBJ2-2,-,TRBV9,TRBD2,CASSVARGLASTGELFF,TGTGCCAGCAGCGTAGCTAGAGGACTAGCGAGCACCGGGGAGCTGTTTTTT
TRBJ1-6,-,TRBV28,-,CASSPFRGPNSPLHF,TGTGCCAGCAGTCCCTTCAGGGGCCCTAATTCACCCCTCCACTTT
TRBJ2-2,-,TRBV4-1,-,CASSQEDGLAGELFF,TGCGCCAGCAGCCAAGAAGACGGGCTTGCCGGGGAGCTGTTTTTT
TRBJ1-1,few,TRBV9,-,CASSVTGQSNTEAFF,TGTGCCAGCAGCGTAACCGGCCAGAGTAACACTGAAGCTTTCTTT
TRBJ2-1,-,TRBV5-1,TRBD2,CASSPFAGGQDEQFF,TGCGCCAGCAGCCCCTTTGCGGGAGGGCAGGATGAGCAGTTCTTC
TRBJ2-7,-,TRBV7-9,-,CASSLGLRPYEQYF,TGTGCCAGCAGCCTGGGCCTAAGGCCCTACGAGCAGTACTTC
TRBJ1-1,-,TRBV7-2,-,CASSPGWGEAFF,TGTGCCAGCAGCCCTGGATGGGGCGAAGCTTTCTTT
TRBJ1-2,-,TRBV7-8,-,CASSLAQSYGYTF,TGTGCCAGCAGCTTAGCACAAAGCTATGGCTACACCTTC
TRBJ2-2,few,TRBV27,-,CASSFYGRAEQNTGELFF,TGTGCCAGCAGTTTTTATGGTAGGGCCGAACAGAACACCGGGGAGCTGTTTTTT
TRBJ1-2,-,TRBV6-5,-,CASSNQGGGYGYTF,TGTGCCAGCAGTAATCAGGGTGGCGGCTATGGCTACACCTTC
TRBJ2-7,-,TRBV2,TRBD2,CASSVLAGGYEQYF,TGTGCCAGCAGTGTGTTAGCGGGAGGGTACGAGCAGTACTTC
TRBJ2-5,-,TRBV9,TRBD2,CASSGGGKEETQYF,TGTGCCAGCAGCGGCGGGGGGAAGGAGGAGACCCAGTACTTC
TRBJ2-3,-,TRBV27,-,CASSFSSTDTQYF,TGTGCCAGCAGTTTTAGTAGCACAGATACGCAGTATTTT
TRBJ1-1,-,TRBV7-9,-,CASSLGTLNTEAFF,TGTGCCAGCAGCTTAGGGACACTGAACACTGAAGCTTTCTTT
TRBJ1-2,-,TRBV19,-,CASSNPGGKSDGYTF,TGTGCCAGTAGTAATCCAGGAGGAAAGTCCGATGGCTACACCTTC
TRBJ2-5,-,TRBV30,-,CAWTKYGGPQETQYF,TGTGCCTGGACAAAGTATGGGGGCCCCCAAGAGACCCAGTACTTC
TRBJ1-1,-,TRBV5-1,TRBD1,CASSLDRGLQNTEAFF,TGCGCCAGCAGCTTGGATAGGGGGCTACAGAACACTGAAGCTTTCTTT
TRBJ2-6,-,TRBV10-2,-,CASSGRVSGANVLTF,TGCGCCAGCAGTGGCAGGGTCTCTGGGGCCAACGTCCTGACTTTC
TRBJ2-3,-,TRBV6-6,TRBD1,CASSSTTGGADTQYF,TGTGCCAGCAGTTCCACGACAGGGGGGGCAGATACGCAGTATTTT
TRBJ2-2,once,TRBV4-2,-,CASSQEGGNTGELFF,TGTGCCAGCAGCCAAGAAGGCGGGAACACCGGGGAGCTGTTTTTT
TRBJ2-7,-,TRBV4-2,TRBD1,CASSYYSGTGNEQYF,TGTGCCAGCAGTTACTACTCCGGGACAGGGAACGAGCAGTACTTC
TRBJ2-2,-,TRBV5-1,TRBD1,CASSETGARSTGELFF,TGCGCCAGCAGCGAGACAGGGGCGCGGAGCACCGGGGAGCTGTTTTTT
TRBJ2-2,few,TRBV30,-,CAWSVLPGELFF,TGTGCCTGGAGTGTACTTCCCGGGGAGCTGTTTTTT
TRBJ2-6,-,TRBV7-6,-,CASSLVAGGSGANVLTF,TGTGCCAGCAGCTTAGTAGCCGGGGGATCTGGGGCCAACGTCCTGACTTTC
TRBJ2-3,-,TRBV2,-,CARRTGKSTDTQYF,TGTGCCAGGAGAACCGGGAAAAGCACAGATACGCAGTATTTT
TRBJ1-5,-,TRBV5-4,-,CASSLGGGYSNQPQHF,TGTGCCAGCAGCTTAGGGGGAGGATATAGCAATCAGCCCCAGCATTTT
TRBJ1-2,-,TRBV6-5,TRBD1,CASAGTGEGSGYTF,TGTGCCAGCGCCGGGACAGGGGAGGGCTCTGGCTACACCTTC